This is a list of T cell receptor beta chains from one sample in a study of T cell responses to AZD1222 COVID-19 vaccine. TCRdb's copy holds only in-frame clones and misses some; the assay was immunoSEQ multiplex PCR. The sample has some 110,000 clones, about 90% seen once; the top ten hold roughly 7.4%. This sample comprised peripheral blood, obtained on day 0 of AZD1222 vaccination. The source is an adult in good health. Both conserved end residues are part of each CDR3. A D gene is named only where the DNA matches it firmly. Clone sizes are given selectively: once, few, many, or a class where the clone is expanded.

TGTGCCAGCAGCTACGACAGGAACACTGAAGCTTTCTTT	CASSYDRNTEAFF	NA	NA	TRBV11-3	TRBJ1-1
TGTGCCAGCAGCTTAGGGACAGGGGGGAACACTGAAGCTTTCTTT	CASSLGTGGNTEAFF	TRBD1	NA	TRBV11-2	TRBJ1-1
TGTGCCAGCAGCTTGATTGGACGAGGTGGCTACACCTTC	CASSLIGRGGYTF	NA	once	TRBV5-5	TRBJ1-2
TGTGCCAGCAGCTTGGAGGTCGAGCAGTACTTC	CASSLEVEQYF	NA	NA	TRBV5-6	TRBJ2-7
TGTGCCAGCAGCTTAGGTAGCGGCACAGATACGCAGTATTTT	CASSLGSGTDTQYF	NA	once	TRBV11-3	TRBJ2-3
TGCAGCGTTGAAGTACGGGCAAAGGGCAATGGCTACACCTTC	CSVEVRAKGNGYTF	NA	NA	TRBV29-1	TRBJ1-2
TGTGCCAGCAGATGGGCAGGGGCTGGGGGCACAGATACGCAGTATTTT	CASRWAGAGGTDTQYF	NA	few	TRBV28	TRBJ2-3
TGTGCCAGCAGCCCTCGGGACACACTGAACACCGGGGAGCTGTTTTTT	CASSPRDTLNTGELFF	NA	NA	TRBV9	TRBJ2-2
TGCAGCGTTGGTGCCCAGAAAGAGGGGTTTTACGAGCAGTACTTC	CSVGAQKEGFYEQYF	NA	NA	TRBV29-1	TRBJ2-7
TGCGCCAGCAGCCAAGTTAGTCAGGGGGCAAGGGAGCAGTACTTC	CASSQVSQGAREQYF	TRBD1	NA	TRBV4-1	TRBJ2-7
TGTGCCAGCAGCCGTAGCGGGGAATCCTACAATGAGCAGTTCTTC	CASSRSGESYNEQFF	TRBD2	NA	TRBV3-1/TRBV3-2	TRBJ2-1
TGTGCCAGTAGTATAGGTAGGGGCGGCCGTCAGCCCCAGCATTTT	CASSIGRGGRQPQHF	NA	once	TRBV19	TRBJ1-5
TGTGCCAGCAGCCAACGATTGGCACCCAATGAGCAGTTCTTC	CASSQRLAPNEQFF	NA	NA	TRBV3-1/TRBV3-2	TRBJ2-1